The clone carrying this T cell receptor beta chain was detected ten times or more. Using RNA transcripts as the source, TCR beta CDR3 regions were amplified. A set of HTBI primers served as the primers for a first-round RT-PCR of the TCR CDR3. TCRdb recomputed calls from the multiplex PCR reads with MiXCR, one row per CDR3 protein. The table includes around 600,000 distinct CDR3 sequences, 14% detected once. The sample comes from a study of T cells in Graves' hyperthyroidism and ophthalmopathy. Input material: blood. This sequence was found in a woman aged 18-29 years with Graves' ophthalmopathy.

The CDR3 region is CASSLHATRPKEEQYF. CDR3 in DNA: TGTGCCAGCAGCTTACATGCAACTAGACCTAAGGAAGAGCAGTACTTC. The chain is built from TRBV11-3 and TRBJ2-7; D may be TRBD2 (5 bases). The CDR3 runs 16 residues. The V end lost 2 bases, the J end lost 7 bases, and 21 bases lay between the germline ends. From germline, CDR1 is SGHNT and CDR2 YENEEA.